This T cell receptor (beta chain) was sequenced in a study of cytomegalovirus exposure and HLA in healthy donors. Study-wide background: Unique TCR beta sequences numbering approximately 120 million came from around 180 million T cells in an earlier analysis.

This CDR3 is built from 14 residues. Germline loops: CDR1 SGHTA, CDR2 FQGNSA. The V end was cut by 5 bases, the J end by 4 bases, with 15 bases between. Primers included in the PCR were 60 Vbeta and 13 Jbeta primers. Repertoires were generated with immunoSEQ multiplex PCR, while TCRdb's copy carries only in-frame clones and drops some. Among about 90,000 clones, 55% to 75% were seen once, and the ten largest hold more than 15%. This clonotype originated in a woman younger than 35 in good health and CMV-seropositive. Material for sequencing was PBMCs. The V and J genes are TRBV7-2 and TRBJ2-7, with D perhaps matching TRBD1 (8 bases). The CDR3 loop reads CASSLTGEGYEQYF. As DNA, the CDR3 is TGTGCCAGCAGCCTGACAGGGGAGGGTTACGAGCAGTACTTC. Full variable domain (missing parts from reference TRBV7-2 and TRBJ2-7): GAGVSQSPSNKVTEKGKDVELRCDPISGHTALYWYRQSLGQGLEFLIYFQGNSAPDKSGLPSDRFSAERTGGSVSTLTIQRTQQEDSAVYLCASSLTGEGYEQYFGPGTRLTVT.